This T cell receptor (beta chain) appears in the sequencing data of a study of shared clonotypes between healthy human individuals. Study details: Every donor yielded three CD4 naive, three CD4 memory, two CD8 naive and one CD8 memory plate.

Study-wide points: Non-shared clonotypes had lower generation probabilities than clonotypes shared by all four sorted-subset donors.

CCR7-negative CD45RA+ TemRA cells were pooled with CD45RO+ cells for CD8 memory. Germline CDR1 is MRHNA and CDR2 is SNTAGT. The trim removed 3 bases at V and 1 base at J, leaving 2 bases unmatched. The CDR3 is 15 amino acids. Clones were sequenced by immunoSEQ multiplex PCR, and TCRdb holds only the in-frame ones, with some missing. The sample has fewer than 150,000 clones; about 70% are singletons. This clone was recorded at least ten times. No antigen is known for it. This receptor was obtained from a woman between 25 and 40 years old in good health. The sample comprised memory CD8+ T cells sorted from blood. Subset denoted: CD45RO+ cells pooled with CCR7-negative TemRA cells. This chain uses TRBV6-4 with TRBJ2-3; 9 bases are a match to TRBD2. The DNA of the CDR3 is TGTGCCAGCAGTGAGCGGGAGGGCGGCACAGATACGCAGTATTTT. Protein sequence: CASSEREGGTDTQYF.